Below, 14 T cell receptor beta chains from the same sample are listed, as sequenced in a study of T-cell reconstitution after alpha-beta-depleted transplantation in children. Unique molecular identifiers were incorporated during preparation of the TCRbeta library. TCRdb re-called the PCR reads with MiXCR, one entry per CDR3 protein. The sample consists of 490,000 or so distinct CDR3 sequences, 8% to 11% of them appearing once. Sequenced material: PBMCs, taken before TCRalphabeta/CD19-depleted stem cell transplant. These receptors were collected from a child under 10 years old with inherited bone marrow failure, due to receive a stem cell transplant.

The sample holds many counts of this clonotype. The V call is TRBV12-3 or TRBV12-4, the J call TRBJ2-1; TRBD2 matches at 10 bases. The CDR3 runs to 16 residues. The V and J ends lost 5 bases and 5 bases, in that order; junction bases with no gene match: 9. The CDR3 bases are TGTGCCAGCAGTCCCGGGACTAGCGCCCAAGACAATGAGCAGTTCTTC. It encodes CASSPGTSAQDNEQFF.

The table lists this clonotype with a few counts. CDR3 region: CSVGRPGYEQYF. CDR3 coding DNA: TGCAGCGTTGGTCGGCCGGGATACGAGCAGTACTTC. The chain uses TRBV29-1 and TRBJ2-7; the D gene is possibly TRBD2 (5 bases). Germline V gene data show CDR1 as SQVTM and CDR2 as ANQGSEA. This CDR3 has 12 residues. Trimming removed 4 bases at V and 4 bases at J, with 11 bases between.

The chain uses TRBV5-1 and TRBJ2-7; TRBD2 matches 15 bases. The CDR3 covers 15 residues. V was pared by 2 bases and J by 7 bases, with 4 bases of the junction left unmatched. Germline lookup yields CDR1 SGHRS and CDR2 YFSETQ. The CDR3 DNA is TGCGCCAGCAGCTTCACCGGGACTAGCGGGAGGGAGCAGTACTTC. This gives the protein CASSFTGTSGREQYF.

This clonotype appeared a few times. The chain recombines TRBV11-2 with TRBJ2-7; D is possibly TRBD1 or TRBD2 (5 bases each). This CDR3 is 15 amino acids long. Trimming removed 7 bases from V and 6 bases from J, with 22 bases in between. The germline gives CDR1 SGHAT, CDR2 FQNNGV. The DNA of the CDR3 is TGTGCCAGCACCTACGGACCGGGACGGCAACGCGAGCAGTACTTC. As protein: CASTYGPGRQREQYF. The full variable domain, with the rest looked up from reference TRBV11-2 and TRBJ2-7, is EAGVAQSPRYKIIEKRQSVAFWCNPISGHATLYWYQQILGQGPKLLIQFQNNGVVDDSQLPKDRFSAERLKGVDSTLKIQPAKLEDSAVYLCASTYGPGRQREQYFGPGTRLTVT.

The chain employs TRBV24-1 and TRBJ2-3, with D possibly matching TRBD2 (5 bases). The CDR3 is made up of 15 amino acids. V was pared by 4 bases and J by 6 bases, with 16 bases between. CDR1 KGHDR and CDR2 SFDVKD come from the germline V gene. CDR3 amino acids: CATSEQPGRGDTQYF. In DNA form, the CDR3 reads TGTGCCACCAGTGAACAACCGGGGAGAGGCGATACGCAGTATTTT.

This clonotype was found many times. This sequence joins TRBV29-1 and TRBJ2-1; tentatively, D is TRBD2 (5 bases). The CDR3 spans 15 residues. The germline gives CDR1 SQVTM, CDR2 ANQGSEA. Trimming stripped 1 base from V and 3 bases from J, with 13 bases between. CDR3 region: CSVEVPSGLYNEQFF. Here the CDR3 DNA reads TGCAGCGTTGAAGTGCCCAGCGGACTCTACAATGAGCAGTTCTTC.

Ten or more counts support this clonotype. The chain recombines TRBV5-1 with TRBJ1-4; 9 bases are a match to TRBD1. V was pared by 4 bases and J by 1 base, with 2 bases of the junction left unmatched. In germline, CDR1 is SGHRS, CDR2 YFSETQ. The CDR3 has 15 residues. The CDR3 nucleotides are TGCGCCAGCAGCGCGACAGGGGGAACTAATGAAAAACTGTTTTTT. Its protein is CASSATGGTNEKLFF.

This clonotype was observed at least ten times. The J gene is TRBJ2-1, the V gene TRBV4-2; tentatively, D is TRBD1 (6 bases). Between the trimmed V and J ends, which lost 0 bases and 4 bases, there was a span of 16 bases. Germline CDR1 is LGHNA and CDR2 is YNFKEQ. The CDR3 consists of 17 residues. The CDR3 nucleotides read TGTGCCAGCAGCCAAGATGGGGGACATTTTAATTACAATGAGCAGTTCTTC. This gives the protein CASSQDGGHFNYNEQFF.

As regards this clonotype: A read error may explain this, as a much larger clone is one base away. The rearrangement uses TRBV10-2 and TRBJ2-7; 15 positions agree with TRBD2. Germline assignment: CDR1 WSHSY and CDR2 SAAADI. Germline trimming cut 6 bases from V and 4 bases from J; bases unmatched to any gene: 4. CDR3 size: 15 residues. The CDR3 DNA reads TGCGCCAGCAGGGGACTAGCGGGGGGAAATTACGAGCAGTACTTC. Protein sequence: CASRGLAGGNYEQYF.

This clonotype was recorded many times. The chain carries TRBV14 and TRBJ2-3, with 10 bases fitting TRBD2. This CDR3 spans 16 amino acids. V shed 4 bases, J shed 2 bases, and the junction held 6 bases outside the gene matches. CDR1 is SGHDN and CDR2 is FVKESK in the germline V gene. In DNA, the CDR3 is TGTGCCAGCAGCCGACCAGGACTAGCGGCCACAGATACGCAGTATTTT. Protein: CASSRPGLAATDTQYF. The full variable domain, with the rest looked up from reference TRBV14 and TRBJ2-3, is EAGVTQFPSHSVIEKGQTVTLRCDPISGHDNLYWYRRVMGKEIKFLLHFVKESKQDESGMPNNRFLAERTGGTYSTLKVQPAELEDSGVYFCASSRPGLAATDTQYFGPGTRLTVL.

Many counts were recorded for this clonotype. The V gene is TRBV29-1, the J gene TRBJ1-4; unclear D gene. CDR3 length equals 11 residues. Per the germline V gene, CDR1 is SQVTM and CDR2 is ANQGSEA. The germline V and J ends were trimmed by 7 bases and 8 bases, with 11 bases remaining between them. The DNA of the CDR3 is TGCAGCGGCTTATCCGGGGAAAAACTGTTTTTT. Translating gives CSGLSGEKLFF.

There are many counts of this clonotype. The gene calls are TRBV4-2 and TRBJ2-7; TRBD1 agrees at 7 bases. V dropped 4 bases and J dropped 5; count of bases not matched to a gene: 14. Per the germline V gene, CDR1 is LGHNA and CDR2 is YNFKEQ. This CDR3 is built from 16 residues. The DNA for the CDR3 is TGTGCCAGCAGCCCTGATACAGGGGTGGATTTACACGAGCAGTACTTC. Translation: CASSPDTGVDLHEQYF.

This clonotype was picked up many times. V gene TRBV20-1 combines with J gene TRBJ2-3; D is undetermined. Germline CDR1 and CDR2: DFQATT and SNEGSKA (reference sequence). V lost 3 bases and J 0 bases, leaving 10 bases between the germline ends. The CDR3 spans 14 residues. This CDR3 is CSASSRKSTDTQYF. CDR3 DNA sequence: TGCAGTGCTAGTAGTCGAAAAAGCACAGATACGCAGTATTTT.

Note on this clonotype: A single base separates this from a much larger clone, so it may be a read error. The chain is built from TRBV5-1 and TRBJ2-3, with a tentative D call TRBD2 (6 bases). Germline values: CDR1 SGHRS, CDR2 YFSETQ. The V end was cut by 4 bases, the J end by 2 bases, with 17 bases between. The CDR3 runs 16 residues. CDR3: CASSPPAGGDTDTQYF. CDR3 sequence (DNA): TGCGCCAGCAGCCCCCCAGCCGGAGGGGACACAGATACGCAGTATTTT.